This T cell receptor (beta chain) was observed in a study of shared clonotypes between healthy human individuals. The study, taken as a whole, reports: Limitation of the genetic and exposure-history diversity represented came from the few donors.

For sorted subsets, approximately 200 ng DNA per replicate equaled about 30,000 T cell genomes. Repertoires were generated with immunoSEQ multiplex PCR, while TCRdb's copy carries only in-frame clones and drops some. The sample records about 610,000 clones, roughly 96% being singletons. About this clone: Antigen specificity is unknown.

Trimming left V 5 bases short and J 6 bases short, with 6 bases between. CDR1 is SQVTM, CDR2 ANQGSEA, per germline. This CDR3 region has 10 residues. Terminally differentiated effector memory CD45RA+ cells were excluded from the naive CD8 cells, which were CD45RO-negative and positively selected for CCR7. The donors, healthy adults who were HIV-negative, had experienced no recent acute infections or vaccinations. The chain joins TRBV29-1 to TRBJ2-3; D is undetermined. The TCR sequence derives from a woman aged 30 to 39 in good health. Material: naive CD8+ T cells sorted from blood. This CDR3 reads CSVQSDTQYF. For the CDR3, the DNA is TGCAGCGTTCAATCGGATACGCAGTATTTT.